The entry below describes one TCR beta chain. These data come from a study of blood T cell repertoires in COVID-19. Study overall: Sources were T cells, B-cell-depleted T cells, or PBMCs; the material itself was cDNA or gDNA.

Researchers sorted participants into cohorts using their self-reported clinical history. Germline CDR1 is SGHTA and CDR2 is FQGNSA. There are 14 residues in the CDR3. V lost 1 base and J 7 bases, leaving 11 bases between the germline ends. As processed by the authors: By means of reference gene primer amplification, nucleated cell counts were estimated. Profiled with immunoSEQ multiplex PCR; TCRdb holds only in-frame clones, not every one. V and J calls and clone size are copied from that table; D and trimming were computed from the DNA. The data hold over 200,000 clones, with roughly 89% observed a single time.

Material for sequencing was PBMCs or T cells enriched from blood (not recorded which). This clonotype was obtained from a man aged 25-45 years who had been exposed to COVID-19. The chain is built from TRBV7-2 and TRBJ1-5; D not certain. The CDR3 spells CASSLDPGGQPQHF. The CDR3 DNA reads as TGTGCCAGCAGCTTAGATCCGGGAGGGCAGCCCCAGCATTTT.